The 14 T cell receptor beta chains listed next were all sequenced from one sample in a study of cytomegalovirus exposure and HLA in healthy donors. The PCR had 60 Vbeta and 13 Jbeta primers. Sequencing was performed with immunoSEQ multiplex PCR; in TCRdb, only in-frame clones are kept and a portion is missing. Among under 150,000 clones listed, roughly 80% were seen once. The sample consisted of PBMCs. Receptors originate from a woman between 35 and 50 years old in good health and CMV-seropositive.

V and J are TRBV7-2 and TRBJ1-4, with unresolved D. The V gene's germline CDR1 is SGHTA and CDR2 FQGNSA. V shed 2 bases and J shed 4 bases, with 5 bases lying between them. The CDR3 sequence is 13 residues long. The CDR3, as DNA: TGTGCCAGCAGCTTACAAAATAATGAAAAACTGTTTTTT. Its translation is CASSLQNNEKLFF.

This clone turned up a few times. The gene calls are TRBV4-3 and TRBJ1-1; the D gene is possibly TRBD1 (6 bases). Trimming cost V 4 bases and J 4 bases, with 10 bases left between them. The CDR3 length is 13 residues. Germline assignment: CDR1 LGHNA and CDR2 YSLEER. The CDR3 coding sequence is TGCGCCAGCAGCCCTCACAGGGCCACTGAAGCTTTCTTT. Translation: CASSPHRATEAFF.

This CDR3 is CAAGKNTNTEAFF. The CDR3 DNA sequence: TGTGCCGCAGGGAAGAACACCAACACTGAAGCTTTCTTT. This chain connects TRBV11-1 to TRBJ1-1, with a weak D call TRBD1 (5 bases). V gave up 11 bases and J gave up 2 bases, with 15 bases separating them. In germline, CDR1 is SGHAT, CDR2 FQDESV (reference sequence). The CDR3 has 13 amino acids.

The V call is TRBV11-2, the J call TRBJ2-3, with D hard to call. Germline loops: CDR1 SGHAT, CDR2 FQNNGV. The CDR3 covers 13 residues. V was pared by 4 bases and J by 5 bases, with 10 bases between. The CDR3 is CASSWRALDTQYF. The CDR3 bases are TGTGCCAGCAGCTGGAGAGCTTTAGATACGCAGTATTTT.

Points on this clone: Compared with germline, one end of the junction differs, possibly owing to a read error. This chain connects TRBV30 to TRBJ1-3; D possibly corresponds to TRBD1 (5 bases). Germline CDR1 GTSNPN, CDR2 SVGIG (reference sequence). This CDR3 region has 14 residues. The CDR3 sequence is CASSRGASGNTIYF. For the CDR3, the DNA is TGTGCCTCGAGTCGTGGGGCCTCTGGAAACACCATATATTTT.

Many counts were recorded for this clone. The CDR3 DNA is TGTGCCAGCAGTGTTAACAGGGAGGGTGAAGCTTTCTTT. This sequence encodes CASSVNREGEAFF. The chain recombines TRBV6-1 with TRBJ1-1, with D perhaps TRBD1 (6 bases). The CDR3 is 13 amino acids. V shed 4 bases and J shed 7 bases, with 13 bases lying between them. Germline V gene sequence: CDR1 MNHNS, CDR2 SASEGT.

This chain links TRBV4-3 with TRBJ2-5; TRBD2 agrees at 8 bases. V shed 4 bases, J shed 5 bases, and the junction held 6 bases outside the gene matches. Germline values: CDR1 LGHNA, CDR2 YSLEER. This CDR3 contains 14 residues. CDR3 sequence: CASSPRTSSETQYF. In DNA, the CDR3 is TGCGCCAGCAGCCCCCGGACTAGCTCGGAGACCCAGTACTTC.

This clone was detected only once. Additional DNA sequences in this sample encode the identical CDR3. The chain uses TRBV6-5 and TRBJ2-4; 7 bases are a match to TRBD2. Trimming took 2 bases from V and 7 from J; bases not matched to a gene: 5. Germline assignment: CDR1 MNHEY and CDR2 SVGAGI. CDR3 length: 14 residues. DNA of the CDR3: TGTGCCAGCAGTTACGGGAGGGGATCGAACATTCAGTACTTC. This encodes CASSYGRGSNIQYF.

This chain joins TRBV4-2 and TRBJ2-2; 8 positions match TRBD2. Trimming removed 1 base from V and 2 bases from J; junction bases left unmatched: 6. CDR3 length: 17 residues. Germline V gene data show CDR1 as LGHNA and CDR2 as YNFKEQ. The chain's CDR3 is CASSQARGGGNTGELFF. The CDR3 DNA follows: TGTGCCAGCAGCCAAGCCCGGGGGGGAGGTAACACCGGGGAGCTGTTTTTT.

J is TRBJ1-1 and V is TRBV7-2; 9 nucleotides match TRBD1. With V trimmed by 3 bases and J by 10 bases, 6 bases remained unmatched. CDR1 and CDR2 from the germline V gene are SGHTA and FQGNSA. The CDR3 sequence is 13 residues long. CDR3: CASSFRQGEVAFF. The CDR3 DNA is TGTGCCAGCAGCTTCAGACAGGGGGAGGTAGCTTTCTTT.

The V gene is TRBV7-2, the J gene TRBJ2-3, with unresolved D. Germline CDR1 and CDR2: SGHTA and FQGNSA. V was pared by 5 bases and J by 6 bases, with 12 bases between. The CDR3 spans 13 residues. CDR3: CASSLRRGDTQYF. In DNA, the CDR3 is TGTGCCAGCAGCCTCCGTAGAGGCGATACGCAGTATTTT. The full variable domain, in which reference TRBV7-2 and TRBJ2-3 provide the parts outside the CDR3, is GAGVSQSPSNKVTEKGKDVELRCDPISGHTALYWYRQSLGQGLEFLIYFQGNSAPDKSGLPSDRFSAERTGGSVSTLTIQRTQQEDSAVYLCASSLRRGDTQYFGPGTRLTVL.

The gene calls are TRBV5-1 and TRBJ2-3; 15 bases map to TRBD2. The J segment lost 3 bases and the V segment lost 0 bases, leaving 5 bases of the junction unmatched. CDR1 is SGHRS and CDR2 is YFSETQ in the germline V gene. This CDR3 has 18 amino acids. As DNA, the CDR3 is TGCGCCAGCAGCTTGGGGACTAGCGGGAGGGCCGAAACAGATACGCAGTATTTT. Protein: CASSLGTSGRAETDTQYF.

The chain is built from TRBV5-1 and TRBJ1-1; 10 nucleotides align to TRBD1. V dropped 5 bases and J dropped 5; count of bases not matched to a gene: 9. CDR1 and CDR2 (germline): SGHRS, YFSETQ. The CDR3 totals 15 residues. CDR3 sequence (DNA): TGCGCCAGCAGTGGGAGGACAGGGGGTTGGACTGAAGCTTTCTTT. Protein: CASSGRTGGWTEAFF.

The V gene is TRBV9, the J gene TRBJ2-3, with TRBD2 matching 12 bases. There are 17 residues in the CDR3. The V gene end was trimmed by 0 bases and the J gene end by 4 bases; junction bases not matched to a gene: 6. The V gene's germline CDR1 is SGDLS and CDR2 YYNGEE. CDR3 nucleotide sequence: TGTGCCAGCAGCGTAGATCCTAGCGGGAGGGTGGCAGATACGCAGTATTTT. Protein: CASSVDPSGRVADTQYF.